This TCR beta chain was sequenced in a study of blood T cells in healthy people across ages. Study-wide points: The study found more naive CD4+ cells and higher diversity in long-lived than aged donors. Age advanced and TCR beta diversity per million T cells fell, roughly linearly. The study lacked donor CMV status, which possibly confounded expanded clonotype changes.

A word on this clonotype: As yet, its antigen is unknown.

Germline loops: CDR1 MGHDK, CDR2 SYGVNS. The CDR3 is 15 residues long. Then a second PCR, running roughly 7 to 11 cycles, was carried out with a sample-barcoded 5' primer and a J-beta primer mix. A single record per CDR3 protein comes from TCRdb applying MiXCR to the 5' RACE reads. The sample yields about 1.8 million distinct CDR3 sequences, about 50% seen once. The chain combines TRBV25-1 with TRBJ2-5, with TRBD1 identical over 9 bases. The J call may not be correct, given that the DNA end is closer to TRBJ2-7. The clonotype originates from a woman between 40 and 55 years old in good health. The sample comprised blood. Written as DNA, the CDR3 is TGTGCCAGCAGTGAATGGGGGACAGGGCTCGACGAGCAGTACTTC. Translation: CASSEWGTGLDEQYF.